This T cell receptor (beta chain) was captured by sequencing in a study of cytotoxic CD8 clonotypes in ibrutinib-treated CLL. Study in general: Mean productive templates were 255,043; mean productive rearrangements were roughly 90,000. Study-wide results and caveats: Sustained-remission patients were sampled at different times than progressing patients were. Baseline levels of clonality went above those of age-matched healthy donors and moved with circulating CD8+ T-cell counts.

A few counts support this clone. What it recognizes is unknown. About 2 micrograms of genomic DNA from cryopreserved PBMCs went into TCR beta libraries. Profiling relied on immunoSEQ multiplex PCR, and the TCRdb table lists in-frame clones only, not all of them. The profile shows 100,000 to 150,000 clones, over 75% of them singletons. Germline V lookup: CDR1 SGHNT, CDR2 YYREEE (reference sequence). The CDR3 has 14 amino acids. Losses at the gene ends were 4 bases for V and 6 bases for J; bases not matched to a gene: 7. The sample in question was PBMCs, obtained after 24 months of ibrutinib treatment. The genes are TRBV5-4 and TRBJ1-2; 9 nucleotides match TRBD1. The clonotype was recovered from a human donor with chronic lymphocytic leukemia. This chain's CDR3 is CASSPGDRAHGYTF. As DNA, the CDR3 is TGTGCCAGCAGCCCCGGGGACAGGGCCCATGGCTACACCTTC.